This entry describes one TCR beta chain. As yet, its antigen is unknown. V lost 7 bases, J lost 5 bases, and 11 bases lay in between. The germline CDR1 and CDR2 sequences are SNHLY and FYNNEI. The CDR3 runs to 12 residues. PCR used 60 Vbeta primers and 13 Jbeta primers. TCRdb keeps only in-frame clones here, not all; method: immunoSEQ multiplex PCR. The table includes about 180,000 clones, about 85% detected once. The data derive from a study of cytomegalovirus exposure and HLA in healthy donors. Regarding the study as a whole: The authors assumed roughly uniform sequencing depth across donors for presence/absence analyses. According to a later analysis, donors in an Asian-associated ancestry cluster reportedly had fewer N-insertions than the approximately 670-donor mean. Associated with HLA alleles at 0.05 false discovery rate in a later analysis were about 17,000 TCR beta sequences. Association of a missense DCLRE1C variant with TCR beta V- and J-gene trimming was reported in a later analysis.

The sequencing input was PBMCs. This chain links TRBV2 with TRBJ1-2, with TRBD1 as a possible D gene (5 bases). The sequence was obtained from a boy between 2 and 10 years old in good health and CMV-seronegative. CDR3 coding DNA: TGTGCCAGCAATCCGGGGGGTTATGGCTACACCTTC. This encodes CASNPGGYGYTF.